Sequencing of this TCR beta chain was carried out in a study of blood T cell repertoires in COVID-19. Assay used: immunoSEQ multiplex PCR; TCRdb lists only in-frame clones, some missing. The sample carries more than 150,000 clones, more than 70% recorded once. Germline CDR1 is MNHNY and CDR2 is SVGAGI (reference sequence). The ends were cut back, 7 bases at V and 8 bases at J, with 14 bases in the middle. CDR3 length: 12 amino acids. Material: peripheral blood. The sequence came from a man aged 45-65 years with active or convalescent COVID-19. The chain is built from TRBV6-6 and TRBJ1-2, with a weak D call TRBD1 (6 bases). The DNA of the CDR3 is TGTGCCAGCACCACGGGGGGGGCCGGCTACACCTTC. Translating gives CASTTGGAGYTF.